This T cell receptor (beta chain) was identified in a study of cytomegalovirus exposure and HLA in healthy donors. General study results and limits: In a later analysis, TCR beta V- and J-gene trimming was associated with a missense DCLRE1C variant. The study dropped some indistinguishable V segments, TRBV6-2 and TRBV6-3 among them.

This clone was seen a handful of times. Its antigen is not identified. This PCR relied on a set of 60 Vbeta primers and 13 Jbeta primers. The assay was immunoSEQ multiplex PCR, and TCRdb's table has in-frame clones only and misses some. The profile shows about 150,000 clones, around 59% of them singletons. Per the germline V gene, CDR1 is SNHLY and CDR2 is FYNNEI. With 8 bases removed from V and 3 bases from J, the gap between germline ends came to 10 bases. The CDR3 runs 13 residues. The sample was PBMCs. The clonotype was recovered from a male donor in good health and CMV-seronegative. The chain couples TRBV2 to TRBJ2-2, with D perhaps matching TRBD1 (6 bases). The CDR3 spells CASYRDHTGELFF. DNA of the CDR3: TGTGCCAGCTACAGGGATCACACCGGGGAGCTGTTTTTT. The whole variable domain, filled in from reference TRBV2 and TRBJ2-2, reads EPEVTQTPSHQVTQMGQEVILRCVPISNHLYFYWYRQILGQKVEFLVSFYNNEISEKSEIFDDQFSVERPDGSNFTLKIRSTKLEDSAMYFCASYRDHTGELFFGEGSRLTVL.